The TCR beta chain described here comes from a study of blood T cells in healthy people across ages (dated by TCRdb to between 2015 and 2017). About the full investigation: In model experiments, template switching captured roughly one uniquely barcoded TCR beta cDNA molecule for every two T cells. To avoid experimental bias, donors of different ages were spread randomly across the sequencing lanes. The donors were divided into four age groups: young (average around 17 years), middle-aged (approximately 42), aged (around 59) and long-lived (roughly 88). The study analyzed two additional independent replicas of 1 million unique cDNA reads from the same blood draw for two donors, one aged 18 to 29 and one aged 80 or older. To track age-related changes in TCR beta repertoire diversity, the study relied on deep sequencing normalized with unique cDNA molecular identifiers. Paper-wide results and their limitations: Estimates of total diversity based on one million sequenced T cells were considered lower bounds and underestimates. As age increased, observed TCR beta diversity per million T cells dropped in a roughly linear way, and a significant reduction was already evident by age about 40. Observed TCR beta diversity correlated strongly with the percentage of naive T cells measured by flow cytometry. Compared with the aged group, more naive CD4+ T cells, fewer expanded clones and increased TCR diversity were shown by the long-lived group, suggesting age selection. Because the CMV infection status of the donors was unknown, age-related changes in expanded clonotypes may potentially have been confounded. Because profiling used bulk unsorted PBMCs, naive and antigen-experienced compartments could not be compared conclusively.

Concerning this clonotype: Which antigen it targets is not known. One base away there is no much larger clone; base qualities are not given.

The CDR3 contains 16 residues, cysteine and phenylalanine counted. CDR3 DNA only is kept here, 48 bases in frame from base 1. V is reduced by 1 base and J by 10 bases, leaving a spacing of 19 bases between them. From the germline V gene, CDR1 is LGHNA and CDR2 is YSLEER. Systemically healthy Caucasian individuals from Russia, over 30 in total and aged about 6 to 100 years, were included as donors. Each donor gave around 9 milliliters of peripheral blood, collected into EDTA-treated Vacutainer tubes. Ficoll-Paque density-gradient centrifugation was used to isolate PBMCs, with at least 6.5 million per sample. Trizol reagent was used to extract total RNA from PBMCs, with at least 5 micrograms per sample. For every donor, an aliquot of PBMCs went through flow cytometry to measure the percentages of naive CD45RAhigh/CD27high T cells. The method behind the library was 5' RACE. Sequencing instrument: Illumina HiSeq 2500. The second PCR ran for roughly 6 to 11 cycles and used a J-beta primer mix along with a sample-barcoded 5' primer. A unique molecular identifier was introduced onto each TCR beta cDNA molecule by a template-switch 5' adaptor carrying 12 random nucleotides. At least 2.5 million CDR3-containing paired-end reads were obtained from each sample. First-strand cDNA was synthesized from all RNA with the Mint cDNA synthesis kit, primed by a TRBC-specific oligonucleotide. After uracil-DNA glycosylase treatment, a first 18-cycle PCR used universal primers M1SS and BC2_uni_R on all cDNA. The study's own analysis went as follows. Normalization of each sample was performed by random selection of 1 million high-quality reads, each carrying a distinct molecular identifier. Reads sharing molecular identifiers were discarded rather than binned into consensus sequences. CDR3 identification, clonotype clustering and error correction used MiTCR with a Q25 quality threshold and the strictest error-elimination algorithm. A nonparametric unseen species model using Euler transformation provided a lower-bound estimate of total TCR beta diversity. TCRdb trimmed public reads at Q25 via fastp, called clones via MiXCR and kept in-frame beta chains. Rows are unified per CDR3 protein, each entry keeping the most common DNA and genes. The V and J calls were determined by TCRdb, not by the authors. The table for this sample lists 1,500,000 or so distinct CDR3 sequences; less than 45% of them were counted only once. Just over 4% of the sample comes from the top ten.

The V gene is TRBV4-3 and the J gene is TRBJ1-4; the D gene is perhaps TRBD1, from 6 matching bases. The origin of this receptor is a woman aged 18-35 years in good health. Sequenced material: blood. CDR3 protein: CASSQVGADGGAKLFF. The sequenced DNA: TGCGCCAGCAGCCAAGTGGGGGCGGACGGTGGGGCAAAACTGTTTTTT.